A single sample gave rise to the 32 T cell receptor beta chains below, sequenced in a study of blood T cell repertoires in COVID-19 (dated by TCRdb to 2020 to 2021). Libraries were built with the immunoSEQ multiplex PCR assay. TCRdb re-hosts the immuneACCESS table, in-frame sequences only. Its copies lack some clones; in the studies checked, an unresolved V gene accounts for under half of them, and the cause for the rest is not known. Counted in this sample were around 330,000 clones; around 90% of them appeared once. Approximately 5% of the sample lies in the top ten. Sequencing used PBMCs or T cells enriched from blood (not recorded which). The receptors stem from a man in his fifties or sixties who had recovered from COVID-19.

The rearrangement links TRBV7-3 to TRBJ2-1; 7 bases align to TRBD2. The V and J ends lost 2 bases and 8 bases, in that order; junction bases with no gene match: 18. This CDR3 spans 18 amino acids. Germline V CDR1 and CDR2: SGHTA, FQGTGA. The CDR3, as DNA: TGTGCCAGCAGCTTATTAGGCGGGGTGGGAGGGCCGGATGATGAGCAGTTCTTC. This codes for CASSLLGGVGGPDDEQFF.

The chain uses TRBV18 and TRBJ2-2; 7 bases line up with TRBD2. Trimming removed 0 bases from V and 3 bases from J; junction bases left unmatched: 4. The CDR3 sequence is 16 residues long. The V gene's germline CDR1 is KGHSH and CDR2 LQKENI. CDR3 in amino acids: CASSPPGLTDTGELFF. CDR3 sequence (DNA): TGTGCCAGCTCACCACCGGGACTAACAGACACCGGGGAGCTGTTTTTT.

The gene calls are TRBV7-9 and TRBJ2-2; 8 positions match TRBD1. V lost 3 bases and J lost 0; bases outside the gene matches: 3. Germline V CDR1 and CDR2: SEHNR, FQNEAQ (reference sequence). CDR3 length: 16 residues. DNA of the CDR3: TGTGCCAGCAGCTTTCAGGGGGCGACGAACACCGGGGAGCTGTTTTTT. Translated: CASSFQGATNTGELFF.

The chain employs TRBV6-5 and TRBJ2-7; D unclear. The germline V and J ends were trimmed by 3 bases and 2 bases, with 11 bases remaining between them. The CDR3 extends over 14 amino acids. CDR1 and CDR2 from the germline V gene are MNHEY and SVGAGI. The CDR3 region is CASSYTSVPYEQYF. The DNA of the CDR3 is TGTGCCAGCAGTTATACGAGTGTCCCCTACGAGCAGTACTTC.

The V gene is TRBV28, the J gene TRBJ2-1; 7 positions agree with TRBD2. V lost 4 bases, J lost 7 bases, and 7 bases stayed unmatched. The CDR3 is 14 residues long. Germline CDR1 is MDHEN and CDR2 is SYDVKM. The CDR3, as DNA: TGTGCCAGCAGTTCAGGAGGGAGGGTGAATGAGCAGTTCTTC. Its translation: CASSSGGRVNEQFF.

This chain joins TRBV7-3 and TRBJ1-4; no definite D call. The V end lost 1 base, the J end lost 8 bases, and 8 bases lay between the germline ends. The CDR3 consists of 13 residues. In germline, CDR1 is SGHTA, CDR2 FQGTGA. The CDR3 spells CASSLRQGEKLFF. The CDR3 nucleotides are TGTGCCAGCAGCTTAAGACAAGGCGAAAAACTGTTTTTT.

There are a few counts of this clone. The chain combines TRBV4-2 with TRBJ1-4; D not resolved. The CDR3 runs 16 residues. The V gene's germline CDR1 is LGHNA and CDR2 YNFKEQ. V was cut by 0 bases and J by 5 bases, with 13 bases left in between. In DNA, the CDR3 is TGTGCCAGCAGCCAAGACGAGAACAGACTAAATGAAAAACTGTTTTTT. It is translated as CASSQDENRLNEKLFF.

The chain carries TRBV7-2 and TRBJ1-2; D remains unclear. CDR3 length: 13 amino acids. Trimming left V 5 bases short and J 7 bases short, with 14 bases between. Germline V gene lookup returns CDR1 SGHTA and CDR2 FQGNSA. In DNA, the CDR3 is TGTGCCAGCAGCAGTATCCGGGAAGGTGGCTACACCTTC. It specifies CASSSIREGGYTF.

The genes are TRBV28 and TRBJ1-4; maybe TRBD1 (6 bases). Germline CDR1 reads MDHEN; CDR2 reads SYDVKM. Trimming removed 8 bases at V and 7 bases at J, with 17 bases between. The CDR3 is made up of 14 amino acids. The chain's CDR3 is CASGDTDRGEKLFF. The CDR3 DNA reads TGTGCCAGCGGGGACACGGATAGGGGTGAAAAACTGTTTTTT. Complete variable domain (other parts from reference TRBV28 and TRBJ1-4): DVKVTQSSRYLVKRTGEKVFLECVQDMDHENMFWYRQDPGLGLRLIYFSYDVKMKEKGDIPEGYSVSREKKERFSLILESASTNQTSMYLCASGDTDRGEKLFFGSGTQLSVL.

The chain links TRBV28 to TRBJ1-4; possible D gene TRBD1, 6 bases. Per germline, CDR1 MDHEN and CDR2 SYDVKM. The V end lost 5 bases, the J end lost 2 bases, and 12 bases lay between the germline ends. The CDR3 runs 15 residues. CDR3 nucleotides: TGTGCCAGCAGTGCCTCAGGGGCCACTAATGAAAAACTGTTTTTT. Translated: CASSASGATNEKLFF.

This clone was picked up a small number of times. This chain uses TRBV7-3 with TRBJ2-1, with a possible D match to TRBD1 (6 bases). The CDR3 consists of 15 residues. Germline V CDR1 and CDR2: SGHTA, FQGTGA. Trimming pared 5 bases from V and 3 bases from J, leaving 14 bases between. The CDR3 loop reads CASSKTGTLYNEQFF. CDR3 DNA sequence: TGTGCCAGCAGCAAGACCGGGACACTCTACAATGAGCAGTTCTTC.

The genes are TRBV28 and TRBJ1-2, with D hard to call. The CDR3 loop spans 17 amino acids. V gave up 5 bases and J gave up 2 bases, with 21 bases separating them. Germline loops: CDR1 MDHEN, CDR2 SYDVKM. In DNA, the CDR3 is TGTGCCAGCAGTGGATTTGGAGTAAATCGATTAAACTATGGCTACACCTTC. Its translation is CASSGFGVNRLNYGYTF.

This chain joins TRBV6-5 and TRBJ2-3, with a possible D match to TRBD1 (6 bases). Trimming left V 0 bases short and J 2 bases short, with 12 bases between. CDR1 is MNHEY and CDR2 is SVGAGI in the germline V gene. The length of the CDR3 is 16 residues. CDR3 amino acids: CASSYSGTTYTDTQYF. The CDR3 bases are TGTGCCAGCAGTTACTCCGGGACAACCTACACAGATACGCAGTATTTT.

The chain uses TRBV7-3 and TRBJ1-5; D is uncertain. The germline V gene has CDR1 SGHTA and CDR2 FQGTGA. V gave up 3 bases and J gave up 1 base, with 4 bases separating them. The CDR3 extends over 13 amino acids. This CDR3 is CASSLRSNQPQHF. DNA for the CDR3: TGTGCCAGCAGCTTGAGGAGCAATCAGCCCCAGCATTTT.

This sequence joins TRBV7-3 and TRBJ1-1; tentatively, D is TRBD1 (6 bases). Germline V gives CDR1 SGHTA, CDR2 FQGTGA. V lost 6 bases, J lost 9 bases, and 17 bases lay in between. This CDR3 spans 13 amino acids. CDR3 sequence (DNA): TGTGCCAGCAGACTCGCCGGACAGACTCAAGCTTTCTTT. This codes for CASRLAGQTQAFF.

The chain combines TRBV28 with TRBJ1-1; D not certain. The CDR3 length is 14 residues. Germline V CDR1 and CDR2: MDHEN, SYDVKM. The V gene lost 3 bases and the J gene lost 0 bases, with 8 bases spanning the gap. The CDR3 sequence: CASSFGSMNTEAFF. The CDR3 DNA follows: TGTGCCAGCAGTTTTGGGAGCATGAACACTGAAGCTTTCTTT.

V usage is TRBV6-5 and J usage is TRBJ2-7; 7 bases fit TRBD2. Unmatched junction bases numbered 8, after V lost 8 bases and J lost 1 base. Germline CDR1 reads MNHEY; CDR2 reads SVGAGI. There are 14 residues in the CDR3. The CDR3 bases are TGTGCCAGCGAGGGGAGGGAAATATCCTACGAGCAGTACTTC. Protein sequence: CASEGREISYEQYF.

V gene TRBV27 combines with J gene TRBJ1-6; D ambiguous. The CDR3 covers 15 residues. Deletions cut 4 bases from V and 7 bases from J, with 14 bases between. In germline, CDR1 is MNHEY, CDR2 SMNVEV (reference sequence). The DNA of the CDR3 is TGTGCCAGCAGTTCGACTGCGCAGACGAATTCACCCCTCCACTTT. It codes for CASSSTAQTNSPLHF.

This CDR3 reads CASSISGTGGINEQFF. In DNA form, the CDR3 reads TGTGCCAGTAGTATCTCTGGGACAGGGGGAATCAATGAGCAGTTCTTC. The rearrangement uses TRBV19 and TRBJ2-1, with TRBD1 identical over 11 bases. Germline-derived CDR1 and CDR2 are LNHDA and SQIVND (reference sequence). The CDR3 has 16 amino acids. V gave up 3 bases and J gave up 6 bases; unmatched junction bases: 7.

V gene TRBV6-5 combines with J gene TRBJ2-1; 8 nucleotides align to TRBD2. The V gene end was trimmed by 5 bases and the J gene end by 2 bases; junction bases not matched to a gene: 5. This CDR3 is built from 15 residues. Germline V CDR1 and CDR2: MNHEY, SVGAGI. Here the CDR3 reads CASSPSGFAYNEQFF. CDR3 DNA: TGTGCCAGCAGTCCTAGCGGGTTCGCCTACAATGAGCAGTTCTTC.

The chain recombines TRBV3-1 (or the pseudogene TRBV3-2) with TRBJ1-5; D remains ambiguous. The germline CDR1 and CDR2 sequences are LGHDT and YNNKEL (reference sequence). The CDR3 length is 13 residues. V dropped 5 bases and J dropped 5 bases, with 10 bases sitting between them. CDR3 residues: CASSSLPDQPQHF. DNA for the CDR3: TGTGCCAGCAGCTCCCTTCCCGATCAGCCCCAGCATTTT.

The rearrangement joins TRBV5-4 to TRBJ2-1, with D perhaps TRBD2 (5 bases). The CDR3 consists of 15 residues. The ends were cut back, 2 bases at V and 3 bases at J, with 12 bases in the middle. The germline CDR1 and CDR2 sequences are SGHNT and YYREEE (reference sequence). For the CDR3, the DNA is TGTGCCAGCAGCTTCAATGGGAGAGGCTACAATGAGCAGTTCTTC. Translation: CASSFNGRGYNEQFF.

The J gene is TRBJ1-6, the V gene TRBV4-1, with 9 bases that match TRBD1. CDR3 size: 16 residues. V shed 0 bases, J shed 9 bases, and the junction held 6 bases outside the gene matches. Germline loops: CDR1 MGHRA, CDR2 YSYEKL. The CDR3 DNA follows: TGCGCCAGCAGCCAAGATGAGGGACAGGGCAGTTCACCCCTCCACTTT. Amino acid sequence: CASSQDEGQGSSPLHF.

V is TRBV4-2 and J is TRBJ1-2; D perhaps matches TRBD1 (5 bases). CDR3 length: 15 residues. Germline V gene lookup returns CDR1 LGHNA and CDR2 YNFKEQ. With 0 bases removed from V and 8 bases from J, the gap between germline ends came to 16 bases. The CDR3 protein is CASSQDLIQGGGYTF. The CDR3 coding sequence is TGTGCCAGCAGCCAAGATCTTATCCAGGGTGGAGGCTACACCTTC.

The chain joins TRBV28 to TRBJ1-5, with D maybe TRBD1 (5 bases). Germline V gene lookup returns CDR1 MDHEN and CDR2 SYDVKM. The CDR3 runs 16 residues. V was clipped by 1 base and J by 3 bases, with 13 bases between them. CDR3 sequence: CASSLLGGRDNQPQHF. The CDR3 bases are TGTGCCAGCAGTTTATTGGGGGGAAGAGACAATCAGCCCCAGCATTTT.

This clone was seen once. CDR3 bases: TGTGCCAGCAGGGTGGACAGGGGGTATCAGCCCCAGCATTTT. It encodes CASRVDRGYQPQHF. The chain couples TRBV28 to TRBJ1-5, with 10 bases that match TRBD1. Germline values: CDR1 MDHEN, CDR2 SYDVKM. The CDR3 consists of 14 residues. Unmatched junction bases numbered 4, after V lost 6 bases and J lost 5 bases.

The rearrangement uses TRBV28 and TRBJ1-6; 7 bases are a match to TRBD1. CDR1 MDHEN and CDR2 SYDVKM come from the germline V gene. The length of the CDR3 is 19 residues. The junction had 10 bases not matched to a gene; V was cut back by 2 bases and J by 0 bases. The CDR3 bases are TGTGCCAGCAGTTTACGGGAGGGGGCAAAGGGCTCCTATAATTCACCCCTCCACTTT. Its translation is CASSLREGAKGSYNSPLHF.

With regard to this clone: A read error may account for a junction end that differs from germline. The chain employs TRBV28 and TRBJ2-7, with a tentative D call TRBD1 (6 bases). The CDR3 spans 15 residues. Looked up from germline, CDR1 is MDHEN and CDR2 is SYDVKM. CDR3 sequence reads: CASRLFTNRVNEQYF. The CDR3 DNA reads TGTGCCAGCAGATTATTTACAAACAGGGTCAACGAGCAGTACTTC. The full variable domain, completed using reference TRBV28 and TRBJ2-7, is DVKVTQSSRYLVKRTGEKVFLECVQDMDHENMFWYRQDPGLGLRLIYFSYDVKMKEKGDIPEGYSVSREKKERFSLILESASTNQTSMYLCASRLFTNRVNEQYFGPGTRLTVT.

The chain couples TRBV20-1 to TRBJ1-4; the D gene is possibly TRBD1 (6 bases). CDR3 length: 16 amino acids. The germline V and J ends were trimmed by 3 bases and 0 bases, with 14 bases remaining between them. Germline V gene lookup returns CDR1 DFQATT and CDR2 SNEGSKA (reference sequence). Here the CDR3 DNA reads TGCAGTGCTAGTAGCGGGGGGCTCACAACTAATGAAAAACTGTTTTTT. Its translation is CSASSGGLTTNEKLFF.

The chain combines TRBV5-1 with TRBJ1-6; tentative D call: TRBD1 (5 bases). Germline loops: CDR1 SGHRS, CDR2 YFSETQ. The CDR3 has 15 residues. Trimming pared 0 bases from V and 7 bases from J, leaving 11 bases between. CDR3 protein: CASSLEGQRNSPLHF. The CDR3, as DNA: TGCGCCAGCAGCTTGGAGGGGCAGCGAAATTCACCCCTCCACTTT.

The J gene is TRBJ1-2, the V gene TRBV30; D is perhaps TRBD1 (6 bases). V shed 2 bases and J shed 4 bases, with 8 bases lying between them. The CDR3 extends over 12 amino acids. The V gene's germline CDR1 is GTSNPN and CDR2 SVGIG (reference sequence). The CDR3, as DNA: TGTGCCTGGAGTACAGGGTCCTATGGCTACACCTTC. Translation: CAWSTGSYGYTF.

This clone has just one count. The same CDR3 is also encoded by other DNA sequences in this sample. The V and J genes are TRBV18 and TRBJ1-1; D call uncertain. V was pared by 5 bases and J by 0 bases, with 7 bases between. This CDR3 has 13 residues. The germline CDR1 and CDR2 sequences are KGHSH and LQKENI. The CDR3 reads CASSSDLNTEAFF. In DNA, the CDR3 is TGTGCCAGCTCATCCGACTTGAACACTGAAGCTTTCTTT.